The source of this T cell receptor (beta chain) is a study of Tregs in tolerant kidney transplant recipients. About the study: Mixed chimerism was transient after nonmyeloablative marrow transplants from related graft donors.

This clone was detected only once. No antigen is known for it. Here immunoSEQ multiplex PCR was the method, and the copy in TCRdb shows in-frame clones only, minus some. Counted here are about 94,000 clones, roughly 93% occurring once; the ten biggest clones make up 0.4% to 0.55%. The length of the CDR3 is 12 residues. Germline V gene data show CDR1 as SEHNR and CDR2 as FQNEAQ (reference sequence). The germline V and J ends were trimmed by 4 bases and 4 bases, with 8 bases remaining between them. Study-level findings and limits: Biological reproducibility was not directly addressed, but technical replication error appeared minimal. In tolerant patients, donor-specific Tregs outgrew total Tregs, suggesting antigen-driven expansion.

This receptor was identified in a human donor who received a combined kidney and bone marrow transplant. Specimen: CD4+ T cells from blood, collected before the transplant. V gene TRBV7-9 combines with J gene TRBJ2-7; no clear D. CDR3 amino acids: CASSSQTYEQYF. The CDR3 DNA follows: TGTGCCAGCAGCTCGCAGACTTACGAGCAGTACTTC.